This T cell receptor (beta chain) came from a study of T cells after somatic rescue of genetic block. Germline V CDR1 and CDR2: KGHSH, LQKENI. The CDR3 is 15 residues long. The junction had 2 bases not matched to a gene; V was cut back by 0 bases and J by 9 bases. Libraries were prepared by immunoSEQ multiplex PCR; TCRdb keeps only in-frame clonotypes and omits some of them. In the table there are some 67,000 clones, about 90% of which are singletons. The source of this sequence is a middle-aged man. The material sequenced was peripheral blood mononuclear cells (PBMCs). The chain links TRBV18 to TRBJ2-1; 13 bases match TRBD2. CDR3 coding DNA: TGTGCCAGCTCACCACCGGGACTAGCGGGGAGTGAGCAGTTCTTC. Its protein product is CASSPPGLAGSEQFF. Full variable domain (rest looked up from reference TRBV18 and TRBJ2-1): NAGVMQNPRHLVRRRGQEARLRCSPMKGHSHVYWYRQLPEEGLKFMVYLQKENIIDESGMPKERFSAEFPKEGPSILRIQQVVRGDSAAYFCASSPPGLAGSEQFFGPGTRLTVL.